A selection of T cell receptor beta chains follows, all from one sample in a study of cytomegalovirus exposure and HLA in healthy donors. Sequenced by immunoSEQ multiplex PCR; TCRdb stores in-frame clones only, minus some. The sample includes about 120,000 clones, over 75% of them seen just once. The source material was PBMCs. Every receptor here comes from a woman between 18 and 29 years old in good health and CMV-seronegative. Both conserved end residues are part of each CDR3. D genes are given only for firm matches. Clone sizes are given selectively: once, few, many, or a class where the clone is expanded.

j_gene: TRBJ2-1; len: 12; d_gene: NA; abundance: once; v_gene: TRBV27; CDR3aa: CASSSPRNEQFF; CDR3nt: TGTGCCAGCAGTTCTCCGAGGAATGAGCAGTTCTTC
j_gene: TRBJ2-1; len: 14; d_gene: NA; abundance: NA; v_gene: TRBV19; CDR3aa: CASRYGGTHNEQFF; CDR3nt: TGTGCCAGTAGATATGGGGGGACGCACAATGAGCAGTTCTTC
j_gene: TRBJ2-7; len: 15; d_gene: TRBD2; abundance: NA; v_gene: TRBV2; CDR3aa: CASTRQLAGGYEQYF; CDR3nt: TGTGCCAGCACTCGGCAACTAGCGGGAGGGTACGAGCAGTACTTC
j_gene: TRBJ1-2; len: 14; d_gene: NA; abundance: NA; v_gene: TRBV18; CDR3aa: CASSDSNRLYGYTF; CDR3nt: TGTGCCAGCTCCGACAGTAATCGCCTCTATGGCTACACCTTC
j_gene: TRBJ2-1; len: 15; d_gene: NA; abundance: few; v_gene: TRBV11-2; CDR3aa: CASSFRDGGRDEQFF; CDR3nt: TGTGCCAGCAGCTTCCGGGACGGGGGTAGGGATGAGCAGTTCTTC
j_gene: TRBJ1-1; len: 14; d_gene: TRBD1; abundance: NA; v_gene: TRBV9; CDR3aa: CASSTGQVNTEAFF; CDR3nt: TGTGCCAGCAGCACCGGACAGGTCAACACTGAAGCTTTCTTT
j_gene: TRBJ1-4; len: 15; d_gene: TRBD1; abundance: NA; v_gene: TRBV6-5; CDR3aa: CASSPQGPTNEKLFF; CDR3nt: TGTGCCAGCAGCCCACAGGGGCCTACTAATGAAAAACTGTTTTTT
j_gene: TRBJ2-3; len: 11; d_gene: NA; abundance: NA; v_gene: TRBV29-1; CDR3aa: CSFDYTDTQYF; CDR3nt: TGCAGCTTCGACTACACAGATACGCAGTATTTT
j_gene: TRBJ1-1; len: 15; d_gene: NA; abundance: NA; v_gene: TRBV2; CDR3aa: CASSPLTGTNTEAFF; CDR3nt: TGTGCCAGCAGTCCTTTGACAGGAACGAACACTGAAGCTTTCTTT
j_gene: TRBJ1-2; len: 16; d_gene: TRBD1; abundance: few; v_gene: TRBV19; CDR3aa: CASSFFPGTGVSGYTF; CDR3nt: TGTGCCAGTAGCTTTTTCCCCGGGACAGGGGTCTCTGGCTACACCTTC
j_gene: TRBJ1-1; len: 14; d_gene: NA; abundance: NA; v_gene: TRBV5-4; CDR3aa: CASSLMGAFSEAFF; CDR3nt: TGTGCCAGCAGCTTGATGGGGGCATTTAGTGAAGCTTTCTTT
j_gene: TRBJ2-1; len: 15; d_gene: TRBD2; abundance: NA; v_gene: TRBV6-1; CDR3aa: CASTHSGSSYNEQFF; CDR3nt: TGTGCCAGCACCCATAGCGGGAGCTCCTACAATGAGCAGTTCTTC
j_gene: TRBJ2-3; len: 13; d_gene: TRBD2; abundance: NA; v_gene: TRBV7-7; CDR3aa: CASSLSGGDTQYF; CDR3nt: TGTGCCAGCAGCTTGTCGGGAGGAGATACGCAGTATTTT
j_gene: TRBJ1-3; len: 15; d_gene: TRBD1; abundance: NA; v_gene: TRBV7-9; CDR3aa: CASNPQGGSGNTIYF; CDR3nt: TGTGCCAGCAACCCTCAGGGGGGCTCTGGAAACACCATATATTTT
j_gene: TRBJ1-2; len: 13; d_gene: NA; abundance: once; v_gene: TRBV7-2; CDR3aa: CASSLVGGGGYTF; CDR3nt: TGTGCCAGCAGCTTAGTTGGAGGCGGGGGCTACACCTTC
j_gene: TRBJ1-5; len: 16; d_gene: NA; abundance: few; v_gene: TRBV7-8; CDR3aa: CASSPRRVGGNQPQHF; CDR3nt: TGTGCCAGCAGCCCAAGGCGGGTTGGCGGCAATCAGCCCCAGCATTTT
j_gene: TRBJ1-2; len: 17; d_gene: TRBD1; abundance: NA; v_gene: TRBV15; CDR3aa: CATSRLTGTKANYGYTF; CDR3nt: TGTGCCACCAGCAGATTGACAGGGACCAAAGCTAACTATGGCTACACCTTC
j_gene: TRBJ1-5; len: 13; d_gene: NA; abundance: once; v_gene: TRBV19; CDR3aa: CASRIRGNQPQHF; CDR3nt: TGTGCCAGTAGGATACGAGGAAATCAGCCCCAGCATTTT
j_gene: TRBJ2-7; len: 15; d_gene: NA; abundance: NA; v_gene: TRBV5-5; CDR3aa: CASSLVNAVAYEQYF; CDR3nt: TGTGCCAGCAGCTTGGTGAATGCAGTTGCCTACGAGCAGTACTTC
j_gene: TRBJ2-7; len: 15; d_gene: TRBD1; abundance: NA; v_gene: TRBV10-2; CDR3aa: CASRNRQGPSYEQYF; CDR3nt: TGCGCCAGCAGAAATAGACAGGGCCCCTCCTACGAGCAGTACTTC
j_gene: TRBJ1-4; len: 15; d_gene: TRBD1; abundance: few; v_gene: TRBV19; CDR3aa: CASRKDRGLFEKLFF; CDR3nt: TGTGCCAGTAGAAAGGACAGGGGGCTTTTTGAAAAACTGTTTTTT
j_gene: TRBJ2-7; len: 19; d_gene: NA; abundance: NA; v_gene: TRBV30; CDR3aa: CAWSALPGVWGSCTYEQYF; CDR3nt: TGTGCCTGGAGTGCCCTTCCGGGAGTTTGGGGATCTTGTACCTACGAGCAGTACTTC
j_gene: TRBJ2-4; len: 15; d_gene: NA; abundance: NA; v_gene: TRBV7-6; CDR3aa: CASSLHTRGGNIQYF; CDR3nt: TGTGCCAGCAGCTTACACACTAGGGGGGGAAACATTCAGTACTTC
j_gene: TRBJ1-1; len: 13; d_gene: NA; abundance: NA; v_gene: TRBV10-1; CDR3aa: CASSETLNTEAFF; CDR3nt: TGCGCCAGCAGTGAGACACTGAACACTGAAGCTTTCTTT
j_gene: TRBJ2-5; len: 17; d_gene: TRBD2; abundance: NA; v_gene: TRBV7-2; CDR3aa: CASSLDSGRGFRETQYF; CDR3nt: TGTGCCAGCAGTCTAGATAGCGGGAGAGGGTTCAGAGAGACCCAGTACTTC
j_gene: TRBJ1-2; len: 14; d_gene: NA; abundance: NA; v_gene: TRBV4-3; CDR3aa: CASSPKRRVYGYTF; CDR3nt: TGCGCCAGCAGCCCAAAACGCAGGGTATATGGCTACACCTTC
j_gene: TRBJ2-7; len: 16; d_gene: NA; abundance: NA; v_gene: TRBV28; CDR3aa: CASSLLLGVNYVEQYF; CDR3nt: TGTGCCAGCAGTTTATTATTAGGCGTAAACTACGTAGAGCAGTACTTC
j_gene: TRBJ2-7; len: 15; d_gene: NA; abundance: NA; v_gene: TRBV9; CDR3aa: CASSVGDGSSYEQYF; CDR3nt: TGTGCCAGCAGCGTAGGGGACGGGAGCTCCTACGAGCAGTACTTC
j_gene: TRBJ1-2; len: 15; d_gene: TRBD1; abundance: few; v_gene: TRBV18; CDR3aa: CASSLGGQGDFGYTF; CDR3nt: TGTGCCAGCTCACTTGGCGGACAGGGGGATTTTGGCTACACCTTC
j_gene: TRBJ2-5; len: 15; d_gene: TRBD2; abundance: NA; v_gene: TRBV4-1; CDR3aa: CASSRGLAEEETQYF; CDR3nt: TGCGCCAGCAGCCGGGGACTAGCGGAGGAAGAGACCCAGTACTTC
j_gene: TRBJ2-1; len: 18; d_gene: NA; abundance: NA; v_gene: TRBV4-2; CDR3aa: CASSQGNSGSSSYNEQFF; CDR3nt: TGTGCCAGCAGCCAAGGTAATAGCGGATCAAGCTCCTACAATGAGCAGTTCTTC
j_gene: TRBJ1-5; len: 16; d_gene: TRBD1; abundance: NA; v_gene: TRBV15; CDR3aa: CATSRGGQVPHQPQHF; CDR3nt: TGTGCCACCAGCAGAGGGGGACAGGTTCCTCATCAGCCCCAGCATTTT
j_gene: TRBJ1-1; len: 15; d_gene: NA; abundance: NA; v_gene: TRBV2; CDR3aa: CASSASLGLSTEAFF; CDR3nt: TGTGCCAGCAGTGCATCGCTTGGGCTCTCCACTGAAGCTTTCTTT
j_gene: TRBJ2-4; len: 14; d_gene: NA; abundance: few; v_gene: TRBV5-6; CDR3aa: CASSLWQAKNIQYF; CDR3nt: TGTGCCAGCAGCTTATGGCAGGCCAAAAACATTCAGTACTTC
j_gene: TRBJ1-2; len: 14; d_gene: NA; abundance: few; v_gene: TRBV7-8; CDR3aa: CASSLTGLSYGYTF; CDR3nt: TGTGCCAGCAGCTTAACAGGGCTATCCTATGGCTACACCTTC
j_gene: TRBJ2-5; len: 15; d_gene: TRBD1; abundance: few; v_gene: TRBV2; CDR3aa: CASSDDRVGQKTQYF; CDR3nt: TGTGCCAGCAGTGACGACAGGGTAGGACAAAAGACCCAGTACTTC
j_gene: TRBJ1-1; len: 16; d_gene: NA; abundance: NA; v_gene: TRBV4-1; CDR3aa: CASSQDTGYRMTEAFF; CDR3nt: TGCGCCAGCAGCCAAGACACAGGGTACCGTATGACTGAAGCTTTCTTT
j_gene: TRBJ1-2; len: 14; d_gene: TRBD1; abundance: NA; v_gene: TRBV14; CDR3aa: CASSQTGAYYGYTF; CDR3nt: TGTGCCAGCAGCCAAACAGGGGCATACTATGGCTACACCTTC
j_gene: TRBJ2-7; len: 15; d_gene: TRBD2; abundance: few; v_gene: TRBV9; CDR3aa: CASSRQGTRLYEQYF; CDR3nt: TGTGCCAGCAGCCGCCAGGGGACTAGACTCTACGAGCAGTACTTC
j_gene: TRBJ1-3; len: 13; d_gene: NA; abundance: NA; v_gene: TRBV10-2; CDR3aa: CASADRRGDTIYF; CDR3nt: TGCGCCAGCGCTGACAGACGGGGGGACACCATATATTTT
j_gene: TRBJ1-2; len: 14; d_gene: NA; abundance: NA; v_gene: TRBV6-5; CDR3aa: CASMDPGANYGYTF; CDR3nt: TGTGCCAGCATGGACCCAGGGGCTAACTATGGCTACACCTTC
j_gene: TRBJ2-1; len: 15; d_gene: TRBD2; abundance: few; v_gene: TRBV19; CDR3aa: CASSIGTRGRNEQFF; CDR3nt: TGTGCCAGTAGTATAGGTACTCGCGGGAGAAATGAGCAGTTCTTC
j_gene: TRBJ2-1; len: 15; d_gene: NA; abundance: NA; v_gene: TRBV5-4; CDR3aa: CASSHRDGSYNEQFF; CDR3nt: TGTGCCAGCAGCCACCGAGACGGGTCCTACAATGAGCAGTTCTTC
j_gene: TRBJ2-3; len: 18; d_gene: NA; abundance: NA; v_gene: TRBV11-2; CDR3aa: CASSLPLFRGGPTDTQYF; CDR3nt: TGTGCCAGCAGCTTACCACTCTTTCGTGGAGGGCCCACAGATACGCAGTATTTT
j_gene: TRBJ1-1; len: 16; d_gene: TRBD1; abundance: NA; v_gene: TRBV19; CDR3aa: CASIGPGQTMNTEAFF; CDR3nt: TGTGCCAGTATTGGGCCGGGACAGACTATGAACACTGAAGCTTTCTTT
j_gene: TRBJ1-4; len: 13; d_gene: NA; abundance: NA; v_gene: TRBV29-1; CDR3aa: CSVVYRVGEKLFF; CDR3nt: TGCAGCGTTGTATACAGAGTCGGAGAAAAACTGTTTTTT
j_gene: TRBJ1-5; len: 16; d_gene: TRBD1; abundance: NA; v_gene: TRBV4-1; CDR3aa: CASSQAGGGQNQPQHF; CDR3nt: TGCGCCAGCAGCCAGGCGGGGGGGGGACAGAATCAGCCCCAGCATTTT
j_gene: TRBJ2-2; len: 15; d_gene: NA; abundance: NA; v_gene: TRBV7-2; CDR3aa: CASSLAQVNTGELFF; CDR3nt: TGTGCCAGCAGCTTAGCGCAGGTCAACACCGGGGAGCTGTTTTTT
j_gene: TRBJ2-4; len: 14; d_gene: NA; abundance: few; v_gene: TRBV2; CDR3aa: CATLESTEKNIQYF; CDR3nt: TGTGCCACCTTGGAGTCGACAGAGAAAAACATTCAGTACTTC
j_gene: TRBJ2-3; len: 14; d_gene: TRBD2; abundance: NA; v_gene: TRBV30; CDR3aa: CAWRSGGASDTQYF; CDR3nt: TGTGCCTGGAGAAGCGGGGGGGCCTCAGATACGCAGTATTTT
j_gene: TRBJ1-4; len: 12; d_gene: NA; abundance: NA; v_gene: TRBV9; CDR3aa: CASSYRWGALFF; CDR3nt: TGTGCCAGCAGTTACCGTTGGGGAGCACTGTTTTTT
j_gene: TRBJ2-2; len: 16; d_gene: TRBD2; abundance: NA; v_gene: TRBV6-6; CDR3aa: CASRHMGLAGTGELFF; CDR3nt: TGTGCCAGCAGACACATGGGACTAGCGGGAACCGGGGAGCTGTTTTTT
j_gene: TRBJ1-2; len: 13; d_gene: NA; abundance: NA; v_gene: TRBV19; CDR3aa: CASSMSANYGYTF; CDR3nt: TGTGCCAGTAGTATGTCAGCTAACTATGGCTACACCTTC
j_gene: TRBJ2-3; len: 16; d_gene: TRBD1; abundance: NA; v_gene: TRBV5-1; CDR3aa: CASSLGQGRSTDTQYF; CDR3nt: TGCGCCAGCAGCCTGGGACAGGGACGAAGCACAGATACGCAGTATTTT